This T cell receptor (beta chain) appears in the sequencing data of a study of shared clonotypes between healthy human individuals. This table comes from immunoSEQ multiplex PCR, and its TCRdb copy is limited to in-frame clones, with some not included. This sample yields roughly 1,100,000 clones, of which under 80% are seen a single time; approximately 1.5% belongs to the top ten. This CDR3 has 15 amino acids. Germline values: CDR1 SGHRS, CDR2 YFSETQ. Between the trimmed V and J ends, which lost 0 bases and 5 bases, there was a span of 14 bases. V usage is TRBV5-1 and J usage is TRBJ2-5; a possible D gene is TRBD2 (5 bases). The TCR originated in a young man in good health. The specimen sequenced was memory CD4+ T cells sorted from blood. Indicated subset: CD45RA-negative fraction. The CDR3 protein is CASSLGRTPGETQYF. The CDR3 DNA sequence: TGCGCCAGCAGCTTGGGTCGTACCCCGGGGGAGACCCAGTACTTC.